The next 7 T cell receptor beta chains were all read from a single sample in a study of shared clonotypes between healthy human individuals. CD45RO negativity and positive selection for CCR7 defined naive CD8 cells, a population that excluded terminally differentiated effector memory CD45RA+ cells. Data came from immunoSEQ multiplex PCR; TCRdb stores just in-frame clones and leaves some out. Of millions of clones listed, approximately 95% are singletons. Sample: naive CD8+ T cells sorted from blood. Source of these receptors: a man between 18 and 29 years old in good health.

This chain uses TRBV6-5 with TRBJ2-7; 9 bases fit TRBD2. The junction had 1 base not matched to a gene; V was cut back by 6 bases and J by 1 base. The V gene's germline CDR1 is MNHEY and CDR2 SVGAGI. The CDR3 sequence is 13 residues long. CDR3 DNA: TGTGCCAGCAGAGCGGGAGGATCCTACGAGCAGTACTTC. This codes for CASRAGGSYEQYF.

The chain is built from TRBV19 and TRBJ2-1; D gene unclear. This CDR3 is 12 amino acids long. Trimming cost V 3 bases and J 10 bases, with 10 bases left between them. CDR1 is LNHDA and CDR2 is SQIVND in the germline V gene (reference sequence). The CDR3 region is CASSITGYEQFF. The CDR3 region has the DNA TGTGCCAGTAGTATCACCGGGTACGAGCAGTTCTTC.

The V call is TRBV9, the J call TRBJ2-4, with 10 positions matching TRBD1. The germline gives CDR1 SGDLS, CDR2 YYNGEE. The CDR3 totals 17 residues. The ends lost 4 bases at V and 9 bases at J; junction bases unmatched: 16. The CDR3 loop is CASSLEGTGEAAGIQYF. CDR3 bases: TGTGCCAGCAGCCTAGAGGGGACAGGGGAGGCGGCGGGCATTCAGTACTTC.

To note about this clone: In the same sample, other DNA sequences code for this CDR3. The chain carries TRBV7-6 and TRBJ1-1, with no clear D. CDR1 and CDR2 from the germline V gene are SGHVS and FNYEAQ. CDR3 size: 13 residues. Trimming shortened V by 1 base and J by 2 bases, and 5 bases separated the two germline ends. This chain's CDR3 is CASSLEVNTEAFF. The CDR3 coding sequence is TGTGCCAGCAGCTTAGAAGTAAACACTGAAGCTTTCTTT.

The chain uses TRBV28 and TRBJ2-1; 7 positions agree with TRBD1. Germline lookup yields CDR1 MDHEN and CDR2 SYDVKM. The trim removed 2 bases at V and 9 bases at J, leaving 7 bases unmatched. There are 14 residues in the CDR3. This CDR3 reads CASSLRGLSIEQFF. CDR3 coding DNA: TGTGCCAGCAGTTTAAGGGGGCTGTCTATTGAGCAGTTCTTC. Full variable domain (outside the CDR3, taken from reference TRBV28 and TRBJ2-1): DVKVTQSSRYLVKRTGEKVFLECVQDMDHENMFWYRQDPGLGLRLIYFSYDVKMKEKGDIPEGYSVSREKKERFSLILESASTNQTSMYLCASSLRGLSIEQFFGPGTRLTVL.

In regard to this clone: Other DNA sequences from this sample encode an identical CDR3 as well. The chain's CDR3 is CASSLRQGGNSPLHF. Written as DNA, the CDR3 is TGTGCCAGCAGTCTTCGACAGGGGGGTAATTCACCCCTCCACTTT. The rearrangement uses TRBV28 and TRBJ1-6, with 9 positions matching TRBD1. From germline, CDR1 is MDHEN and CDR2 SYDVKM. This CDR3 contains 15 residues. V lost 5 bases to trimming and J lost 6 bases; unmatched junction nucleotides: 5. Based on the CDR3 plus reference TRBV28 and TRBJ1-6, the full variable domain is DVKVTQSSRYLVKRTGEKVFLECVQDMDHENMFWYRQDPGLGLRLIYFSYDVKMKEKGDIPEGYSVSREKKERFSLILESASTNQTSMYLCASSLRQGGNSPLHFGNGTRLTVT.

CDR3 nucleotides: TGTGCCAGTAACGGAAGGGCGGCGACCTACAATGAGCAGTTCTTC. Amino acids: CASNGRAATYNEQFF. This sequence joins TRBV9 and TRBJ2-1, with no clear D. V lost 8 bases to trimming and J lost 2 bases, with 17 bases between them. The CDR3 has 15 residues. Germline V gene data show CDR1 as SGDLS and CDR2 as YYNGEE.